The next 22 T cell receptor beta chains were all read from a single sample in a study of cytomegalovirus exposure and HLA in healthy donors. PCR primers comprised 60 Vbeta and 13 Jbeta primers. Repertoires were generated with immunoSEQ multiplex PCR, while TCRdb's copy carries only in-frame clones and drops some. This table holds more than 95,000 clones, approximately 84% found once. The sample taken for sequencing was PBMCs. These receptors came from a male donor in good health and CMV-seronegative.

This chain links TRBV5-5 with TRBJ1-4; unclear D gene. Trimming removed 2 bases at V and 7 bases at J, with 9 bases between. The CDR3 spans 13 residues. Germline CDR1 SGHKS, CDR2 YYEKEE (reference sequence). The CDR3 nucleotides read TGTGCCAGCAGCTTCGGGGAGGGTGAAAAACTGTTTTTT. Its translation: CASSFGEGEKLFF.

CDR3 in DNA: TGCGCCAGCAGCTTGGGGGGAGGATTGGATCAGCCCCAGCATTTT. Protein product: CASSLGGGLDQPQHF. The rearrangement links TRBV5-1 to TRBJ1-5; unclear D gene. The CDR3 runs 15 residues. Germline CDR1 reads SGHRS; CDR2 reads YFSETQ. V lost 0 bases and J lost 5, with 12 bases in between.

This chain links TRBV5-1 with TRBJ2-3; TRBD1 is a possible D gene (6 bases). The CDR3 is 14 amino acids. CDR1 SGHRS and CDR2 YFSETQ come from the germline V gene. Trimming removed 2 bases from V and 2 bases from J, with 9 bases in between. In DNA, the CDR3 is TGCGCCAGCAGCTTTTGGACAGCCACAGATACGCAGTATTTT. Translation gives CASSFWTATDTQYF.

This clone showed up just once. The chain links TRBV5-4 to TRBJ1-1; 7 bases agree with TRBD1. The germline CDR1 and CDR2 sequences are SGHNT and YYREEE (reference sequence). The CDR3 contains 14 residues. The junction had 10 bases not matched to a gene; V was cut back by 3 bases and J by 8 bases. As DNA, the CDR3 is TGTGCCAGCAGCTCCGGACAGGCCGGAGGGGAAGCTTTCTTT. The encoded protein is CASSSGQAGGEAFF.

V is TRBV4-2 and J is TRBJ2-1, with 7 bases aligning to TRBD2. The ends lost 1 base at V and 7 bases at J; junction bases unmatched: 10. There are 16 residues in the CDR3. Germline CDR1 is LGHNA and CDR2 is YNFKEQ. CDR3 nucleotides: TGTGCCAGCAGCCAAGCGTGGGCGGGAGCTCAAAATGAGCAGTTCTTC. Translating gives CASSQAWAGAQNEQFF.

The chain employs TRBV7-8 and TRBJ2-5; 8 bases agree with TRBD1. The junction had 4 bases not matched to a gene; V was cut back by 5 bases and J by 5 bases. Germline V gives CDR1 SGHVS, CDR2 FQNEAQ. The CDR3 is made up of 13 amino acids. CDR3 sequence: CASSKDRAETQYF. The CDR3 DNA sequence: TGTGCCAGCAGCAAGGACAGGGCCGAGACCCAGTACTTC.

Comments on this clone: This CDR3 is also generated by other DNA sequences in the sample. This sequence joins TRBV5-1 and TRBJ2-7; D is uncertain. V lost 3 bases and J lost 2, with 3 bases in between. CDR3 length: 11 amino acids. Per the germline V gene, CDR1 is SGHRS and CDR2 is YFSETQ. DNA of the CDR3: TGCGCCAGCAGCTCCGCCTACGAGCAGTACTTC. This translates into CASSSAYEQYF.

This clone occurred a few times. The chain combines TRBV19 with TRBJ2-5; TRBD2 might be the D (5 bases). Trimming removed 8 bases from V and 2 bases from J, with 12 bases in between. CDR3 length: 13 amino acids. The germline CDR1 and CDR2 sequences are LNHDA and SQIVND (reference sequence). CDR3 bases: TGTGCCAGTCAGCGGCAGGATCAAGAGACCCAGTACTTC. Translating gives CASQRQDQETQYF.

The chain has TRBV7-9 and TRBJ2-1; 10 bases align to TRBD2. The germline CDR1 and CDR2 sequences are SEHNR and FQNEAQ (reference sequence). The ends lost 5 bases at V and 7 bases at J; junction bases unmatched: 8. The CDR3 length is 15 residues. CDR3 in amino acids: CASSPGLADPNEQFF. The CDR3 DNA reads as TGTGCCAGCAGCCCCGGACTAGCGGACCCTAATGAGCAGTTCTTC. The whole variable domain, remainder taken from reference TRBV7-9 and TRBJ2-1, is DTGVSQNPRHKITKRGQNVTFRCDPISEHNRLYWYRQTLGQGPEFLTYFQNEAQLEKSRLLSDRFSAERPKGSFSTLEIQRTEQGDSAMYLCASSPGLADPNEQFFGPGTRLTVL.

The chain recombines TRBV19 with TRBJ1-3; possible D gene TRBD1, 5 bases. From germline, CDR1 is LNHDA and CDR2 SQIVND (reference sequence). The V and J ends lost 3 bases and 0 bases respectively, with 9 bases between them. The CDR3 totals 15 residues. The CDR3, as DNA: TGTGCCAGTAGTATCCCCGGGGGCTCTGGAAACACCATATATTTT. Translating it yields CASSIPGGSGNTIYF.

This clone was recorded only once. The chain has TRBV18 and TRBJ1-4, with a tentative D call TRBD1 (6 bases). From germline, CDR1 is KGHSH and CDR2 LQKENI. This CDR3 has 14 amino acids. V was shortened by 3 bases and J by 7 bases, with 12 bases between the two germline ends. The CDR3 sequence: CASSPGAVVEKLFF. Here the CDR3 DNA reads TGTGCCAGCTCACCGGGGGCGGTAGTTGAAAAACTGTTTTTT. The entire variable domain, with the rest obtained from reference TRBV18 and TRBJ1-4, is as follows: NAGVMQNPRHLVRRRGQEARLRCSPMKGHSHVYWYRQLPEEGLKFMVYLQKENIIDESGMPKERFSAEFPKEGPSILRIQQVVRGDSAAYFCASSPGAVVEKLFFGSGTQLSVL.

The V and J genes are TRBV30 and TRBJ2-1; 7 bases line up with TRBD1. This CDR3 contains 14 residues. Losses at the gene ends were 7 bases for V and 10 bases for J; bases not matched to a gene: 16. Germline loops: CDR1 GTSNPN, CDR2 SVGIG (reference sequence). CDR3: CAFSTGRPDGEQFF. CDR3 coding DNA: TGTGCCTTCTCGACAGGGCGACCGGATGGAGAGCAGTTCTTC.

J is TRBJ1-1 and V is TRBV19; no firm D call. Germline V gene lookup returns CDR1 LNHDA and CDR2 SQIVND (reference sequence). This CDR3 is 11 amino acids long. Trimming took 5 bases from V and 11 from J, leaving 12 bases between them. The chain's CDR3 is CASSDRRAAFF. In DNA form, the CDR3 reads TGTGCCAGTAGTGACCGGCGGGCGGCTTTCTTT. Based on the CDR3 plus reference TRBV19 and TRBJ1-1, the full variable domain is DGGITQSPKYLFRKEGQNVTLSCEQNLNHDAMYWYRQDPGQGLRLIYYSQIVNDFQKGDIAEGYSVSREKKESFPLTVTSAQKNPTAFYLCASSDRRAAFFGQGTRLTVV.

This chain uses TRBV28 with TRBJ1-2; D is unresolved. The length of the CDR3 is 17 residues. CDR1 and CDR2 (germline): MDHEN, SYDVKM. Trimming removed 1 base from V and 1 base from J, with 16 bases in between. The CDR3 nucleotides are TGTGCCAGCAGTTTATACGCGTTCAAAGATGATAACTATGGCTACACCTTC. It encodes CASSLYAFKDDNYGYTF.

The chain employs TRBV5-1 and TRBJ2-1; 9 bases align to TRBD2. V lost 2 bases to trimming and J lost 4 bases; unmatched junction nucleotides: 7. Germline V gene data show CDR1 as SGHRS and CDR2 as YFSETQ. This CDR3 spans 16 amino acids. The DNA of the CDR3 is TGCGCCAGCAGCTTATTGGGTAGCGGGGGATACAATGAGCAGTTCTTC. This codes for CASSLLGSGGYNEQFF.

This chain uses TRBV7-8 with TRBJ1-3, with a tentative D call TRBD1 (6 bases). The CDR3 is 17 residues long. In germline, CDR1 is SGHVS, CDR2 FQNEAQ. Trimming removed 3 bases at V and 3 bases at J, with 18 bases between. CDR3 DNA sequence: TGTGCCAGCAGCTTTAATACGGCAGGGGTGGGTGGAAACACCATATATTTT. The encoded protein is CASSFNTAGVGGNTIYF.

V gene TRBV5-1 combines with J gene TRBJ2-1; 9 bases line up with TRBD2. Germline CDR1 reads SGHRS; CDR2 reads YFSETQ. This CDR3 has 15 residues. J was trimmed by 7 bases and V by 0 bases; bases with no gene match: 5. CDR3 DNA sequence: TGCGCCAGCAGCTTGGGGCTAGCGGGATTAAATGAGCAGTTCTTC. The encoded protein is CASSLGLAGLNEQFF.

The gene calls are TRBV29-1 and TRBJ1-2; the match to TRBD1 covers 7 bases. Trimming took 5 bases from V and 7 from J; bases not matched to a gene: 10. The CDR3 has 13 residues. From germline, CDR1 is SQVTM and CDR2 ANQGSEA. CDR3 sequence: CSVHEGARPGYTF. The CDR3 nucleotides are TGCAGCGTTCACGAGGGGGCTAGGCCTGGCTACACCTTC.

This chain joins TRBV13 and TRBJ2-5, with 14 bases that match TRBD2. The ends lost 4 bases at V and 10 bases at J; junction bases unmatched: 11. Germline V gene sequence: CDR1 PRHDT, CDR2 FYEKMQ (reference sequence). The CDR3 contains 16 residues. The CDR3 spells CASSWGLTSGRGDQYF. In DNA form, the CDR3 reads TGTGCCAGCAGCTGGGGACTGACTAGCGGGAGGGGTGACCAGTACTTC.

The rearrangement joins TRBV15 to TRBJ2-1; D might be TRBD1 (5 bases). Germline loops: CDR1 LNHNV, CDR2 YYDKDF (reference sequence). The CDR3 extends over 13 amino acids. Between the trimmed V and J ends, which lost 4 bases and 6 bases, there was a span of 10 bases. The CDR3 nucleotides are TGTGCCACCAGCACAGGGATTGGCAATGAGCAGTTCTTC. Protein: CATSTGIGNEQFF.

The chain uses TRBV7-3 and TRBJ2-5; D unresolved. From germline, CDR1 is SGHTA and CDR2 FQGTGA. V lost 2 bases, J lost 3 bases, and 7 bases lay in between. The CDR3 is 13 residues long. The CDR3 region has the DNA TGTGCCAGCAGCTTAGAAAGCGAAGAGACCCAGTACTTC. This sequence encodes CASSLESEETQYF.

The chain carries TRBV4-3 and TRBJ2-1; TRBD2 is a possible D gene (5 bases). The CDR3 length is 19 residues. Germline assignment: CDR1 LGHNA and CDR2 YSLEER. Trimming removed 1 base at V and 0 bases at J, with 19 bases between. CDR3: CASSQGWQDFEYSYNEQFF. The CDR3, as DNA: TGCGCCAGCAGCCAAGGCTGGCAGGACTTTGAGTACTCCTACAATGAGCAGTTCTTC.